This T cell receptor beta chain was retrieved from a study of identical twins. A single record per CDR3 protein comes from TCRdb applying MiXCR to the 5' RACE reads. Among roughly 470,000 distinct CDR3 sequences, around 15% were seen once, and the ten largest hold approximately 1%. V lost 10 bases, J lost 5 bases, and 23 bases lay in between. Germline V lookup: CDR1 MNHNS, CDR2 SASEGT. The CDR3 is 15 amino acids. This clonotype was detected a few times. The antigen is undetermined. Findings and caveats of the study: Weaker excess twin sharing was observed in beta out-of-frame sequences. Models underestimated how often monozygotic twins shared out-of-frame TCR alpha. Cross-sectional statistical analysis, not tracking of the same donors, underpinned the conclusions.

This same sample was also part of a study on yellow fever vaccine responses in identical twins.

The clonotype originates from a woman younger than 30 in good health. Sequencing input: CD4+ T cells sorted from blood. V gene TRBV6-1 combines with J gene TRBJ1-2; perhaps TRBD1 as D (5 bases). CDR3 sequence: CATNGAAKGSYGYTF. Written as DNA, the CDR3 is TGTGCCACCAATGGGGCAGCGAAAGGGAGTTATGGCTACACCTTC.